This TCR beta chain stems from a study of cytomegalovirus exposure and HLA in healthy donors. Study overall: Genetic ancestry analysis placed around 76% of the 410 or so donors that were genotyped in the Caucasian-associated cluster.

The PCR ran on 60 Vbeta and 13 Jbeta primers. Measured with immunoSEQ multiplex PCR; TCRdb has only the in-frame clones, and not every one. In the table there are about 190,000 clones, about 70% of which are singletons. This clone was seen a handful of times. As yet, its antigen is unknown. Study-wide findings and caveats: TCR beta chains numbering some 150 were designated cytomegalovirus-associated. It is likely that the observed cluster of highly shared sequence variants was a sequencing artifact. Several top significant clusters appeared, in a later analysis, to be linked to common viral pathogens.

The J segment lost 0 bases and the V segment lost 5 bases, leaving 7 bases of the junction unmatched. Germline CDR1 is MNHEY and CDR2 is SMNVEV (reference sequence). The CDR3 contains 15 residues. This clonotype was sampled from a woman aged 25 to 45 in good health and CMV-seronegative. Sequenced material: PBMCs. The chain is built from TRBV27 and TRBJ2-7; 7 nucleotides agree with TRBD1. The CDR3, as DNA: TGTGCCAGCAGTAACCAAGGGACAGTCTCCTACGAGCAGTACTTC. Its protein product is CASSNQGTVSYEQYF.